This T cell receptor (beta chain) was sequenced for a study of blood T cell repertoires in COVID-19. About the research overall: Samples representing acute and convalescent COVID-19 were sourced from the United States, Italy and Spain. T cells, B-cell-depleted T cells, or PBMCs provided the cDNA or gDNA that served as material.

Seattle-derived patients entered the study during active infection and were followed longitudinally. How the authors handled the data: Cell counts per sample came from amplifying reference gene primers. The assay was immunoSEQ multiplex PCR, and TCRdb's table has in-frame clones only and misses some. From that table come the V and J calls and clone size; the DNA was used to work out D and trimming. The sample lists roughly 410,000 clones, 80% to 90% occurring once. This clonotype was sampled from a woman in her fifties or sixties with COVID-19, enrolled during active disease. Material: peripheral blood.

The CDR3 region is CASSTGQGFSPLHF. Written as DNA, the CDR3 is TGTGCCAGCTCAACAGGACAGGGCTTCTCACCCCTCCACTTT. This sequence joins TRBV18 and TRBJ1-6, with 8 bases identical to TRBD1. The CDR3 is 14 amino acids. The germline gives CDR1 KGHSH, CDR2 LQKENI. Germline trimming cut 5 bases from V and 10 bases from J; bases unmatched to any gene: 7.